These T cell receptor beta chains were read from a single sample in a study of cytomegalovirus exposure and HLA in healthy donors. Sequencing was performed with immunoSEQ multiplex PCR; in TCRdb, only in-frame clones are kept and a portion is missing. This table has 200,000 to 250,000 clones, approximately 81% appearing once. The specimen was PBMCs. The receptors derive from a girl aged 2 to 9 in good health and CMV-seronegative. The CDR3 runs from the conserved cysteine through the conserved F or W. A D gene is named only where the DNA matches it firmly. A row's size may be missing; if present it is once, few, many or a size class.

V gene: TRBV21-1
CDR3 length: 20
J gene: TRBJ2-3
D gene: .
clone size: few
CDR3 protein: CASSIRLAGGPLKVTDTQYF
CDR3 DNA: TGTGCCAGCAGCATACGCCTAGCGGGAGGGCCACTAAAGGTCACAGATACGCAGTATTTT

V gene: TRBV6-5
CDR3 length: 15
J gene: TRBJ2-7
D gene: .
clone size: once
CDR3 protein: CASSYSVPVTTRLYF
CDR3 DNA: TGTGCCAGCAGTTACTCGGTCCCAGTTACTACGAGGTTGTACTTC

V gene: TRBV7-2
CDR3 length: 15
J gene: TRBJ2-3
D gene: TRBD2
clone size: .
CDR3 protein: CASSPPGTSGSPQYF
CDR3 DNA: TGTGCCAGCAGCCCGCCTGGGACTAGCGGCAGTCCGCAGTATTTT

V gene: TRBV6-1
CDR3 length: 13
J gene: TRBJ2-7
D gene: .
clone size: .
CDR3 protein: CASEAALSYEQYF
CDR3 DNA: TGTGCCTCCGAGGCAGCGTTATCCTACGAGCAGTACTTC

V gene: TRBV7-7
CDR3 length: 13
J gene: TRBJ2-5
D gene: TRBD1
clone size: .
CDR3 protein: CASSQGVVETQYF
CDR3 DNA: TGTGCCAGCAGCCAGGGGGTAGTAGAGACCCAGTACTTC

V gene: TRBV7-4
CDR3 length: 16
J gene: TRBJ2-7
D gene: .
clone size: .
CDR3 protein: CASSLGGQGGAYEQYF
CDR3 DNA: TGTGCCAGCAGCTTAGGGGGACAAGGGGGAGCCTACGAGCAGTACTTC

V gene: TRBV5-1
CDR3 length: 16
J gene: TRBJ1-3
D gene: .
clone size: .
CDR3 protein: CASSLGPQGSGNTIYF
CDR3 DNA: TGCGCCAGCAGCTTGGGACCCCAGGGGAGCGGAAACACCATATATTTT

V gene: TRBV10-3
CDR3 length: 12
J gene: TRBJ2-2
D gene: .
clone size: .
CDR3 protein: CASGANTGELFF
CDR3 DNA: TGTGCCTCTGGAGCGAACACCGGGGAGCTGTTTTTT

V gene: TRBV5-6
CDR3 length: 17
J gene: TRBJ1-5
D gene: .
clone size: few
CDR3 protein: CASSLPGLGPSHQPQHF
CDR3 DNA: TGTGCCAGCAGCTTGCCAGGCTTAGGCCCCTCGCATCAGCCCCAGCATTTT

V gene: TRBV4-1
CDR3 length: 13
J gene: TRBJ2-7
D gene: .
clone size: .
CDR3 protein: CASSQGAPYEQYF
CDR3 DNA: TGCGCCAGCAGCCAAGGGGCTCCCTACGAGCAGTACTTC

V gene: TRBV7-2
CDR3 length: 16
J gene: TRBJ2-1
D gene: .
clone size: .
CDR3 protein: CASSTLTGRSYNEQFF
CDR3 DNA: TGTGCCAGCAGCACACTTACAGGGCGCTCCTACAATGAGCAGTTCTTC

V gene: TRBV28
CDR3 length: 13
J gene: TRBJ1-3
D gene: .
clone size: .
CDR3 protein: CASSLGRVDTIYF
CDR3 DNA: TGTGCCAGCAGTTTAGGCAGGGTGGACACCATATATTTT

V gene: TRBV13
CDR3 length: 12
J gene: TRBJ2-2
D gene: TRBD2
clone size: few
CDR3 protein: CASSLGLGELFF
CDR3 DNA: TGTGCCAGCAGCTTGGGACTAGGGGAGCTGTTTTTT

V gene: TRBV15
CDR3 length: 16
J gene: TRBJ2-7
D gene: TRBD2
clone size: .
CDR3 protein: CATSRVAGSGGYEQYF
CDR3 DNA: TGTGCCACCAGCAGAGTGGCAGGTAGCGGGGGATACGAGCAGTACTTC

V gene: TRBV7-6
CDR3 length: 15
J gene: TRBJ2-5
D gene: TRBD1
clone size: .
CDR3 protein: CASSARTGIEETQYF
CDR3 DNA: TGTGCCAGCAGCGCCCGGACAGGGATTGAAGAGACCCAGTACTTC

V gene: TRBV29-1
CDR3 length: 15
J gene: TRBJ1-4
D gene: TRBD1
clone size: .
CDR3 protein: CSVWTGGGTNEKLFF
CDR3 DNA: TGCAGCGTTTGGACAGGGGGCGGCACTAATGAAAAACTGTTTTTT

V gene: TRBV2
CDR3 length: 11
J gene: TRBJ1-1
D gene: .
clone size: few
CDR3 protein: CASLREIGAFF
CDR3 DNA: TGTGCCAGTCTGAGGGAGATCGGGGCTTTCTTT

V gene: TRBV19
CDR3 length: 13
J gene: TRBJ1-5
D gene: .
clone size: .
CDR3 protein: CASSTGVNQPQHF
CDR3 DNA: TGTGCCAGTAGTACAGGGGTCAATCAGCCCCAGCATTTT

V gene: TRBV5-1
CDR3 length: 12
J gene: TRBJ2-7
D gene: .
clone size: .
CDR3 protein: CASSVGAYEQYF
CDR3 DNA: TGCGCCAGCAGCGTCGGGGCCTACGAGCAGTACTTC

V gene: TRBV4-2
CDR3 length: 13
J gene: TRBJ2-7
D gene: .
clone size: .
CDR3 protein: CASSRLVPNEQYF
CDR3 DNA: TGTGCCAGCAGCCGCCTAGTTCCAAACGAGCAGTACTTC

V gene: TRBV5-6
CDR3 length: 15
J gene: TRBJ2-2
D gene: TRBD2
clone size: .
CDR3 protein: CASSLPSGGNGELFF
CDR3 DNA: TGTGCCAGCAGCTTGCCTAGCGGGGGGAACGGGGAGCTGTTTTTT

V gene: TRBV6-5
CDR3 length: 14
J gene: TRBJ2-2
D gene: TRBD2
clone size: .
CDR3 protein: CASSSSGGTGELFF
CDR3 DNA: TGTGCCAGCAGTTCCTCGGGAGGTACCGGGGAGCTGTTTTTT

V gene: TRBV29-1
CDR3 length: 10
J gene: TRBJ1-1
D gene: .
clone size: once
CDR3 protein: CSAAGTEAFF
CDR3 DNA: TGCAGCGCCGCAGGGACTGAAGCTTTCTTT

V gene: TRBV11-2
CDR3 length: 16
J gene: TRBJ1-6
D gene: .
clone size: .
CDR3 protein: CASSPQGNSYNSPLHF
CDR3 DNA: TGTGCCAGCAGCCCTCAGGGGAACTCCTATAATTCACCCCTCCACTTT

V gene: TRBV7-9
CDR3 length: 12
J gene: TRBJ1-5
D gene: .
clone size: few
CDR3 protein: CASSLGGQPQHF
CDR3 DNA: TGTGCCAGCAGCTTGGGAGGTCAGCCCCAGCATTTT

V gene: TRBV10-3
CDR3 length: 12
J gene: TRBJ2-5
D gene: TRBD1
clone size: .
CDR3 protein: CAIGTGQETQYF
CDR3 DNA: TGTGCCATCGGGACAGGGCAAGAGACCCAGTACTTC

V gene: TRBV11-2
CDR3 length: 19
J gene: TRBJ2-5
D gene: TRBD2
clone size: .
CDR3 protein: CASSLEWSSGRGKKETQYF
CDR3 DNA: TGTGCCAGCAGCTTAGAGTGGAGTAGCGGGAGGGGAAAGAAAGAGACCCAGTACTTC

V gene: TRBV6-4
CDR3 length: 16
J gene: TRBJ2-7
D gene: .
clone size: .
CDR3 protein: CASSDSKTGTLNEQYF
CDR3 DNA: TGTGCCAGCAGTGACTCAAAGACAGGGACTTTGAATGAGCAGTACTTC

V gene: TRBV19
CDR3 length: 15
J gene: TRBJ1-5
D gene: TRBD1
clone size: .
CDR3 protein: CASSPQGARNQPQHF
CDR3 DNA: TGTGCCAGTAGCCCACAGGGGGCGAGGAATCAGCCCCAGCATTTT

V gene: TRBV5-4
CDR3 length: 15
J gene: TRBJ1-1
D gene: TRBD1
clone size: .
CDR3 protein: CASSFFQGANTEAFF
CDR3 DNA: TGTGCCAGCAGCTTTTTCCAGGGGGCGAACACTGAAGCTTTCTTT

V gene: TRBV18
CDR3 length: 19
J gene: TRBJ1-2
D gene: .
clone size: .
CDR3 protein: CASSPRERSTGFLGYGYTF
CDR3 DNA: TGTGCCAGCTCCCCACGAGAAAGGAGTACAGGGTTTCTAGGCTATGGCTACACCTTC

V gene: TRBV7-9
CDR3 length: 14
J gene: TRBJ2-1
D gene: TRBD2
clone size: .
CDR3 protein: CASRLAGGRNAQFF
CDR3 DNA: TGTGCCAGCAGATTAGCGGGAGGGCGCAATGCGCAGTTCTTC

V gene: TRBV5-1
CDR3 length: 14
J gene: TRBJ2-7
D gene: .
clone size: .
CDR3 protein: CASSLTGSSYEQYF
CDR3 DNA: TGCGCCAGCAGCTTGACAGGCTCATCCTACGAGCAGTACTTC

V gene: TRBV30
CDR3 length: 13
J gene: TRBJ1-1
D gene: TRBD1
clone size: .
CDR3 protein: CACTRQGGTEAFF
CDR3 DNA: TGTGCCTGCACTAGACAGGGTGGCACTGAAGCTTTCTTT

V gene: TRBV19
CDR3 length: 15
J gene: TRBJ1-2
D gene: .
clone size: .
CDR3 protein: CASSRLQGANYGYTF
CDR3 DNA: TGTGCCAGTAGTAGGCTACAGGGAGCTAACTATGGCTACACCTTC

V gene: TRBV6-1
CDR3 length: 13
J gene: TRBJ2-7
D gene: .
clone size: .
CDR3 protein: CASSERGSYEQYF
CDR3 DNA: TGTGCCAGCAGTGAGAGAGGATCCTACGAGCAGTACTTC

V gene: TRBV5-1
CDR3 length: 16
J gene: TRBJ2-5
D gene: TRBD2
clone size: .
CDR3 protein: CASSLGAGGTQETQYF
CDR3 DNA: TGCGCCAGCAGCTTGGGAGCGGGGGGTACCCAAGAGACCCAGTACTTC

V gene: TRBV7-9
CDR3 length: 14
J gene: TRBJ1-2
D gene: TRBD1
clone size: .
CDR3 protein: CASSLPGQIYGYTF
CDR3 DNA: TGTGCCAGCAGCCTACCGGGACAGATCTATGGCTACACCTTC

V gene: TRBV2
CDR3 length: 15
J gene: TRBJ1-2
D gene: TRBD1
clone size: .
CDR3 protein: CASSELNRGNYGYTF
CDR3 DNA: TGTGCCAGCAGTGAATTAAACAGGGGAAACTATGGCTACACCTTC

V gene: TRBV14
CDR3 length: 16
J gene: TRBJ1-1
D gene: .
clone size: .
CDR3 protein: CASSQPEVPMNTEAFF
CDR3 DNA: TGTGCCAGCAGCCAACCCGAGGTTCCCATGAACACTGAAGCTTTCTTT

V gene: TRBV19
CDR3 length: 15
J gene: TRBJ2-5
D gene: TRBD1
clone size: once
CDR3 protein: CASSIGGRQGETQYF
CDR3 DNA: TGTGCCAGTAGTATAGGGGGTCGACAGGGGGAGACCCAGTACTTC

V gene: TRBV6-1
CDR3 length: 15
J gene: TRBJ1-5
D gene: .
clone size: .
CDR3 protein: CASRVQGTGNQPQHF
CDR3 DNA: TGTGCCAGCAGAGTTCAGGGCACAGGCAATCAGCCCCAGCATTTT

V gene: TRBV27
CDR3 length: 13
J gene: TRBJ1-1
D gene: .
clone size: .
CDR3 protein: CASSFSMNTEAFF
CDR3 DNA: TGTGCCAGCAGCTTTAGCATGAACACTGAAGCTTTCTTT

V gene: TRBV6-5
CDR3 length: 14
J gene: TRBJ1-4
D gene: .
clone size: few
CDR3 protein: CASRPGQTNEKLFF
CDR3 DNA: TGTGCCAGCAGACCAGGGCAAACTAATGAAAAACTGTTTTTT

V gene: TRBV10-2
CDR3 length: 14
J gene: TRBJ2-7
D gene: TRBD2
clone size: .
CDR3 protein: CASSGSGRAREQYF
CDR3 DNA: TGCGCCAGCAGTGGTAGCGGGAGGGCGAGAGAGCAGTACTTC